These 26 T cell receptor beta chains share one sample of origin, sequenced in a study of blood T cells in healthy people across ages. For the second PCR, which ran for about 7 to 11 cycles, a sample-barcoded 5' primer and a J-beta primer mix were used. TCRdb itself ran the 5' RACE reads through MiXCR, one entry per CDR3 protein. Of around 800,000 distinct CDR3 sequences listed, under 45% are singletons. Sequenced input: blood. These receptors were obtained from a man aged 60-69 years in good health.

The chain is built from TRBV5-6 and TRBJ1-6, with D uncertain. Trimming removed 4 bases from V and 7 bases from J, with 9 bases in between. The CDR3 totals 13 residues. The germline V gene has CDR1 SGHDT and CDR2 YYEEEE. CDR3 sequence (DNA): TGTGCCAGCAGCGTTGACGGGAATTCACCCCTCCACTTT. Translating gives CASSVDGNSPLHF.

This clonotype turned up a few times. This rearrangement joins TRBV7-2 to TRBJ2-5; TRBD1 aligns across 9 bases. This CDR3 contains 14 residues. Per the germline V gene, CDR1 is SGHTA and CDR2 is FQGNSA. The ends lost 6 bases at V and 5 bases at J; junction bases unmatched: 7. CDR3 sequence (DNA): TGTGCCAGCAGATCCACAGGGGGCGGGGAGACCCAGTACTTC. Its protein is CASRSTGGGETQYF.

Only a few counts were recorded for this clonotype. The chain uses TRBV28 and TRBJ2-5; 7 positions agree with TRBD2. Germline CDR1 is MDHEN and CDR2 is SYDVKM. This CDR3 contains 10 residues. V was clipped by 5 bases and J by 11 bases; unmatched bases: 2. CDR3: CASSGGGQYF. The CDR3 bases are TGTGCCAGCAGTGGGGGGGGGCAGTACTTC. The full variable domain, its missing parts supplied by reference TRBV28 and TRBJ2-5, is DVKVTQSSRYLVKRTGEKVFLECVQDMDHENMFWYRQDPGLGLRLIYFSYDVKMKEKGDIPEGYSVSREKKERFSLILESASTNQTSMYLCASSGGGQYFGPGTRLLVL.

Turning to this clonotype: An end of the junction does not agree with germline; a read error may underlie this. The chain uses TRBV20-1 and TRBJ2-1; D not resolved. This CDR3 is 16 amino acids long. CDR1 DFQATT and CDR2 SNEGSKA come from the germline V gene (reference sequence). The chain's CDR3 is CSARDLGGVTYSEQFF. The CDR3 nucleotides read TGCAGTGCTAGAGATCTTGGTGGAGTAACCTACAGTGAGCAGTTCTTC.

This clonotype was counted between two and nine times. V is TRBV5-1 and J is TRBJ2-1, with a possible D match to TRBD1 (7 bases). The germline V and J ends were trimmed by 1 base and 5 bases, with 10 bases remaining between them. The CDR3 spans 14 residues. Looked up from germline, CDR1 is SGHRS and CDR2 is YFSETQ. CDR3 residues: CASSLSRGDNEQFF. CDR3 DNA: TGCGCCAGCAGCTTGAGCAGGGGGGACAATGAGCAGTTCTTC.

The V call is TRBV6-2 or TRBV6-3, the J call TRBJ1-2, with 9 bases aligning to TRBD1. Looked up from germline, CDR1 is MNHEY and CDR2 is SVGEGT. The CDR3 is 15 residues long. The V and J ends lost 2 bases and 4 bases, in that order; junction bases with no gene match: 5. CDR3 sequence: CASSYDGTGSYGYTF. CDR3 bases: TGTGCCAGCAGTTACGACGGGACAGGGAGCTATGGCTACACCTTC.

This chain joins TRBV30 and TRBJ1-1; D is unclear. V was trimmed by 0 bases and J by 0 bases, leaving 8 bases between them. From germline, CDR1 is GTSNPN and CDR2 SVGIG (reference sequence). The CDR3 extends over 14 amino acids. The CDR3 protein is CAWSVAGMNTEAFF. The CDR3 bases are TGTGCCTGGAGTGTAGCCGGGATGAACACTGAAGCTTTCTTT.

The chain links TRBV7-2 to TRBJ2-7, with D unresolved. With 5 bases removed from V and 0 bases from J, the gap between germline ends came to 14 bases. The germline V gene encodes CDR1 SGHTA and CDR2 FQGNSA. CDR3 length: 15 amino acids. CDR3 nucleotide sequence: TGTACCAGCAGCGTAGGCTTTGTGGTCTCCTACGAGCAGTACTTC. Amino acids: CTSSVGFVVSYEQYF.

There are a few counts of this clonotype. V is TRBV9 and J is TRBJ2-7, with 7 bases fitting TRBD2. The CDR3 covers 14 residues. J gave up 7 bases and V 2 bases, and 9 bases lay outside the gene matches. The germline V gene has CDR1 SGDLS and CDR2 YYNGEE. The CDR3 nucleotides read TGTGCCAGCAGCGTCTCCGGGACTACCACGGAGCAGTACTTC. It is translated as CASSVSGTTTEQYF.

In its sample, this clonotype was seen a few times. The chain combines TRBV7-2 with TRBJ1-4; 10 bases map to TRBD1. With 7 bases clipped from V and 5 bases from J, the junction kept 7 bases outside the gene matches. Germline V gene data show CDR1 as SGHTA and CDR2 as FQGNSA. The CDR3 covers 15 residues. The CDR3 coding sequence is TGTGCCAGCACCCAAGGGGACAGGGGAAATGAAAAACTGTTTTTT. Translation gives CASTQGDRGNEKLFF.

This clonotype turned up a few times. J is TRBJ2-7 and V is TRBV29-1, with 9 bases fitting TRBD1. Germline-derived CDR1 and CDR2 are SQVTM and ANQGSEA. V gave up 5 bases and J gave up 3 bases; unmatched junction bases: 8. This CDR3 contains 14 residues. CDR3 DNA: TGCAGCGTTTCCGACAGGGGGTTTCTCTACGAGCAGTACTTC. This sequence encodes CSVSDRGFLYEQYF.

The V gene is TRBV28, the J gene TRBJ1-5; TRBD1 agrees at 7 bases. The CDR3 is 15 amino acids. Germline CDR1 is MDHEN and CDR2 is SYDVKM. J gave up 4 bases and V 5 bases, and 8 bases lay outside the gene matches. The DNA for the CDR3 is TGTGCCAGCAGTACAAGGGACAGACCTAATCAGCCCCAGCATTTT. This encodes CASSTRDRPNQPQHF.

The chain has TRBV20-1 and TRBJ1-5, with D tentatively TRBD1 (6 bases). Trimming cost V 0 bases and J 7 bases, with 10 bases left between them. The CDR3 has 13 amino acids. CDR1 is DFQATT, CDR2 SNEGSKA, per germline (reference sequence). The CDR3 DNA reads TGCAGTGCTAGAGATCAGGGGTACCAGCCCCAGCATTTT. The encoded protein is CSARDQGYQPQHF.

The CDR3 is CASRHHGGAGAYNEQFF. CDR3 DNA: TGTGCCAGCAGGCACCACGGGGGGGCAGGGGCCTACAATGAGCAGTTCTTC. The chain carries TRBV6-2 or TRBV6-3 and TRBJ2-1; 8 positions agree with TRBD2. Germline V lookup: CDR1 MNHEY, CDR2 SVGEGT. This CDR3 is 17 amino acids long. V gave up 6 bases and J gave up 2 bases; unmatched junction bases: 12.

This clonotype was picked up many times. This chain joins TRBV12-3 or TRBV12-4 and TRBJ2-5; 7 bases are a match to TRBD2. This CDR3 spans 15 amino acids. Trimming took 3 bases from V and 5 from J; bases not matched to a gene: 9. The CDR3, as DNA: TGTGCCAGCAGTTTGGGAACGGACGGGGGGGAGACCCAGTACTTC. Protein sequence: CASSLGTDGGETQYF.

This clonotype has ten or more counts. The chain employs TRBV5-1 and TRBJ2-5; D gene ambiguous. Trimming cost V 3 bases and J 2 bases, with 8 bases left between them. In germline, CDR1 is SGHRS, CDR2 YFSETQ. The length of the CDR3 is 13 residues. The CDR3 coding sequence is TGCGCCAGCAGCTACGTGGGACAAGAGACCCAGTACTTC. Translation: CASSYVGQETQYF.

V is TRBV3-1 and J is TRBJ2-1; perhaps TRBD1 as D (5 bases). CDR1 is LGHDT, CDR2 YNNKEL, per germline (reference sequence). The V end lost 3 bases, the J end lost 12 bases, and 12 bases lay between the germline ends. CDR3 length: 12 residues. The CDR3 protein is CASSQDLRGQFF. The CDR3 region has the DNA TGTGCCAGCAGCCAGGACCTTAGGGGGCAGTTCTTC.

The chain is built from TRBV20-1 and TRBJ2-3; 8 bases match TRBD1. CDR1 and CDR2 (germline): DFQATT, SNEGSKA (reference sequence). Trimming cost V 6 bases and J 0 bases; bases outside gene matches: 5. The CDR3 covers 14 residues. As DNA, the CDR3 is TGCAGTGCCCTGGACAGGGTCAGCACAGATACGCAGTATTTT. Amino acid sequence: CSALDRVSTDTQYF.

The chain uses TRBV20-1 and TRBJ2-4, with 9 bases identical to TRBD1. The CDR3 covers 17 residues. Losses at the gene ends were 2 bases for V and 14 bases for J; bases not matched to a gene: 22. Germline assignment: CDR1 DFQATT and CDR2 SNEGSKA (reference sequence). The CDR3 reads CSARRTGVGILPYEKYF. As DNA, the CDR3 is TGCAGTGCTAGAAGGACAGGGGTGGGGATCCTCCCCTACGAGAAGTACTTC.

This clonotype was seen a handful of times. This rearrangement joins TRBV7-9 to TRBJ2-7; TRBD1 aligns across 7 bases. V was pared by 3 bases and J by 6 bases, with 2 bases of the junction left unmatched. The CDR3 has 12 residues. Germline lookup yields CDR1 SEHNR and CDR2 FQNEAQ (reference sequence). CDR3 sequence: CASSFAGGEQYF. The CDR3 DNA reads as TGTGCCAGCAGCTTTGCAGGGGGCGAGCAGTACTTC.

This clonotype was recorded a few times. J is TRBJ2-1 and V is TRBV5-6, with 8 bases aligning to TRBD1. The length of the CDR3 is 15 residues. Germline assignment: CDR1 SGHDT and CDR2 YYEEEE. J lost 3 bases, V lost 3 bases, and 5 bases had no gene match. The CDR3, as DNA: TGTGCCAGCAGCTGGCAGGGGGCGTTCTACAATGAGCAGTTCTTC. It codes for CASSWQGAFYNEQFF. Drawing the rest from reference TRBV5-6 and TRBJ2-1, the complete variable domain is DAGVTQSPTHLIKTRGQQVTLRCSPKSGHDTVSWYQQALGQGPQFIFQYYEEEERQRGNFPDRFSGHQFPNYSSELNVNALLLGDSALYLCASSWQGAFYNEQFFGPGTRLTVL.

This clonotype was picked up a small number of times. V and J are TRBV9 and TRBJ1-1; D unclear. The CDR3 contains 19 residues. Per germline, CDR1 SGDLS and CDR2 YYNGEE. V lost 0 bases and J 0 bases, leaving 21 bases between the germline ends. CDR3 coding DNA: TGTGCCAGCAGCGTAGAGGGATGGGGAGGCGGAACCATGAACACTGAAGCTTTCTTT. It yields the protein CASSVEGWGGGTMNTEAFF.

V usage is TRBV14 and J usage is TRBJ2-1; 9 nucleotides match TRBD2. The CDR3 has 12 residues. The J segment lost 15 bases and the V segment lost 2 bases, leaving 5 bases of the junction unmatched. The germline CDR1 and CDR2 sequences are SGHDN and FVKESK. The CDR3 region is CASSQPGLALFF. The CDR3 nucleotides read TGTGCCAGCAGCCAACCGGGACTAGCCTTGTTCTTC.

This clonotype was seen only a few times. The rearrangement uses TRBV12-3 or TRBV12-4 and TRBJ2-1, with 7 nucleotides matching TRBD1. Trimming cost V 10 bases and J 2 bases; bases outside gene matches: 8. The CDR3 sequence is 14 residues long. This chain's CDR3 is CATSPGQPYNEQFF. CDR3 bases: TGTGCCACCAGCCCGGGACAGCCCTACAATGAGCAGTTCTTC.

This chain connects TRBV7-9 to TRBJ1-4; 7 bases align to TRBD1. The V gene's germline CDR1 is SEHNR and CDR2 FQNEAQ (reference sequence). The CDR3 is 16 amino acids. V lost 5 bases and J lost 0; bases outside the gene matches: 6. CDR3 loop: CASSQGQRTTNEKLFF. The DNA of the CDR3 is TGTGCCAGCAGCCAGGGACAGCGCACAACTAATGAAAAACTGTTTTTT. Together with reference TRBV7-9 and TRBJ1-4, the CDR3 gives the full variable domain: DTGVSQNPRHKITKRGQNVTFRCDPISEHNRLYWYRQTLGQGPEFLTYFQNEAQLEKSRLLSDRFSAERPKGSFSTLEIQRTEQGDSAMYLCASSQGQRTTNEKLFFGSGTQLSVL.

This clonotype was counted a few times. The chain carries TRBV12-3 or TRBV12-4 and TRBJ1-1, with 7 positions matching TRBD1. This CDR3 spans 14 amino acids. V lost 4 bases and J lost 4; bases outside the gene matches: 6. The CDR3 bases are TGTGCCAGCAGTTCTGGGGCAGGGGGCACTGAAGCTTTCTTT. Protein sequence: CASSSGAGGTEAFF.